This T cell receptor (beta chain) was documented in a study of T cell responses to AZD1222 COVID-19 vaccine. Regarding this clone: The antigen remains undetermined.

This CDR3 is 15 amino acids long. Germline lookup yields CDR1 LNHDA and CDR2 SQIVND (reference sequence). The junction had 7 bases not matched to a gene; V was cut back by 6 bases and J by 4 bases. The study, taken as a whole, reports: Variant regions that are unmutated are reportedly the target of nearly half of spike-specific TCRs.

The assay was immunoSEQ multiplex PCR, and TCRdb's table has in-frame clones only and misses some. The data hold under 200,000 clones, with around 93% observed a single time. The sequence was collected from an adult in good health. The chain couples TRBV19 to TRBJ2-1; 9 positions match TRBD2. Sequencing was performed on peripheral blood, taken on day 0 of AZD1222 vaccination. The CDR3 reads CASRGIAGGYNEQFF. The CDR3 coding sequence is TGTGCCAGTAGGGGAATTGCGGGAGGGTACAATGAGCAGTTCTTC. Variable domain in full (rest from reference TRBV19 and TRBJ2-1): DGGITQSPKYLFRKEGQNVTLSCEQNLNHDAMYWYRQDPGQGLRLIYYSQIVNDFQKGDIAEGYSVSREKKESFPLTVTSAQKNPTAFYLCASRGIAGGYNEQFFGPGTRLTVL.